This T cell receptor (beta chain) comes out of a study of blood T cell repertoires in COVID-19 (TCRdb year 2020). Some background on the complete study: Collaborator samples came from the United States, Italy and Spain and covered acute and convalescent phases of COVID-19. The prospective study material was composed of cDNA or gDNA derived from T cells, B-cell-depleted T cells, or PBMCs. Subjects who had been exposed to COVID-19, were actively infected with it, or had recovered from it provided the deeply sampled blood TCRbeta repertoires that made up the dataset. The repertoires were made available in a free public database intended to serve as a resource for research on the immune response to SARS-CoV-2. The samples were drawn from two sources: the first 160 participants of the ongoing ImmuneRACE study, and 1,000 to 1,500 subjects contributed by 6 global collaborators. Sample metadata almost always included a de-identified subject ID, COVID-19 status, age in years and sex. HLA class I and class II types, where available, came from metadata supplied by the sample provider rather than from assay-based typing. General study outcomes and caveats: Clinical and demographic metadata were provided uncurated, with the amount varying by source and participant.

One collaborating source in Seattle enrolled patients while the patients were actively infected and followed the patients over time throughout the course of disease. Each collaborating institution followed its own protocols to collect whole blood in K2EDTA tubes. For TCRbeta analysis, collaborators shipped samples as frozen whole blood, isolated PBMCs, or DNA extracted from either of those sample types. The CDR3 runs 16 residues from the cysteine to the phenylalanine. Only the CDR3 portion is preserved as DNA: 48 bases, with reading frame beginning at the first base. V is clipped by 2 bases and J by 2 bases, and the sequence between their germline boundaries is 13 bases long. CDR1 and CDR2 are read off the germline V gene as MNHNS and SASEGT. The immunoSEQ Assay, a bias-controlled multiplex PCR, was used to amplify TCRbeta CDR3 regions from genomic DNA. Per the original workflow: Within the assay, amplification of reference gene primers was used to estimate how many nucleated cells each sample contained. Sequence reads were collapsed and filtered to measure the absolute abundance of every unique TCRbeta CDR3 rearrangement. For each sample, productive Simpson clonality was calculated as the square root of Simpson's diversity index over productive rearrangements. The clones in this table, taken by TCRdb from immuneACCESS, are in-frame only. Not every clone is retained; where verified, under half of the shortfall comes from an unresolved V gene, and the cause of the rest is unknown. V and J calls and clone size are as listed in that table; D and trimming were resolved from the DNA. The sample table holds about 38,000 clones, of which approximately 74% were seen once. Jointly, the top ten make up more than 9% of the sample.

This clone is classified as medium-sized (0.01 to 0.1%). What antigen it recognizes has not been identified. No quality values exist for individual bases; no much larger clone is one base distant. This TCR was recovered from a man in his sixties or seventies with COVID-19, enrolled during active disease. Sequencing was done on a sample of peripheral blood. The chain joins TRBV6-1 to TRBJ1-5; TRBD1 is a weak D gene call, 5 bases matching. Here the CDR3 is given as CASSERRGVGNQPQHF. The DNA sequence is TGTGCCAGCAGTGAACGAAGGGGCGTGGGCAATCAGCCCCAGCATTTT.